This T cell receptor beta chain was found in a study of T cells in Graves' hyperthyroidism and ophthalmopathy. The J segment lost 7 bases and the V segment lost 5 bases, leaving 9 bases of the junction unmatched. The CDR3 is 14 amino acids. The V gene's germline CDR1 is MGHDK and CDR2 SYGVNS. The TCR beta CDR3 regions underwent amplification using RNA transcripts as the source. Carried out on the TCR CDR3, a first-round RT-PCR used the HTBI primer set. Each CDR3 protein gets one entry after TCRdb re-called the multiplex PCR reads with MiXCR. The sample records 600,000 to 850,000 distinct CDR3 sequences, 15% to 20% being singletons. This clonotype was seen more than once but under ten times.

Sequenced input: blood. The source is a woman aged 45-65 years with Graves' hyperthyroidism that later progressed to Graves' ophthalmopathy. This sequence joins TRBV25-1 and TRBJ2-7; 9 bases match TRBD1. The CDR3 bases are TGTGCCAGCAGTACTTCCGGGACAGGGTATGAGCAGTACTTC. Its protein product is CASSTSGTGYEQYF.